Below, one T cell receptor beta chain is given with its context. Its antigen is still unknown. No much larger clonotype is one base removed from it; base qualities were not supplied. Library construction relied on the immunoSEQ multiplex PCR assay. To provide template for TCR sequencing, every sample had RNA extracted and reverse transcribed into cDNA. First-strand cDNA was synthesized using SuperScript III with a 2:1 mix of oligo-dT and random hexamers. A synthetic immune receptor repertoire was used to measure amplification bias, and any remaining bias was corrected computationally. From the authors' description of their analysis: Raw reads were preprocessed to remove errors, and CDR3 was defined by IMGT conventions from the conserved cysteine to phenylalanine. To get clonality, Shannon entropy was normalized by log2 of the number of productive unique TCRs and the result was subtracted from 1. CD4 or CD8 identity of scalp clones was inferred by cross-referencing scalp TCRbeta sequences with sorted blood CD4 and CD8 repertoires. The clones in this table, taken by TCRdb from immuneACCESS, are in-frame only. Not every clone is retained; where verified, under half of the shortfall comes from an unresolved V gene, and the cause of the rest is unknown. V, J and clone size reflect that table, while D and trimming were determined from the DNA. Present in this sample are roughly 200,000 clones, 63% of which were seen just once. Of the sample, roughly 1.7% falls within the top ten clones.

This entry is derived from a study of CD8+ T cells in alopecia areata (dated by TCRdb to the late 2010s). In terms of the full investigation: Treated patients were enrolled in an open-label pilot trial of oral tofacitinib at 5 to 10 mg twice daily for moderate-to-severe alopecia areata. Scalp clonality was compared among normal scalp (n=4), patchy alopecia areata scalp (n=8), and alopecia totalis/universalis scalp (n=8). RNA was obtained with the PAXgene miRNA kit for fixed scalp, the miRNeasy kit for PBMCs, and the RNeasy kit for mouse skin. On the human side, TCRbeta sequencing was run on scalp tissue and on sorted CD4+ and CD8+ peripheral blood T cells from healthy controls and from alopecia areata patients with either patchy or totalis/universalis disease. To study T cell clonal expansion in alopecia areata, the researchers applied high-throughput TCRbeta sequencing to both the C3H/HeJ mouse model and human patients. Amplification of TCRbeta CDR3 regions was done by immunoSEQ multiplex PCR using 35 Vbeta forward primers and 13 Jbeta reverse primers. Tofacitinib was administered for 6 to 18 months, and 6 months of follow-up off drug were then conducted to assess delayed response and recurrence. Biopsies were taken from tofacitinib-treated patients at baseline and again at 4 and 24 weeks into treatment, and several of those patients also had a later scalp biopsy.

Inclusive of the bounding cysteine and phenylalanine, the CDR3 is 14 residues long. The only DNA kept is the CDR3, 42 bases in frame from the first base. CDR1 and CDR2 were assigned from the germline V gene as ENHRY and SYGVKD. Between the V and J ends, shortened by 7 bases and 3 bases respectively, the junction contains 14 bases. General findings and caveats noted by the study authors: Compared with normal scalp, lesional scalp had higher clonality and more expanded CD8+ clones, particularly in alopecia totalis/universalis, a pattern that suggests antigenic drive. Unlike mouse skin, where gammadelta T cells dominate, normal human skin contains resident alphabeta T cells that get sequenced too, which complicates analysis of the scalp TCR repertoire. Compared with mice, TCR sequences shared between patients were less clear, possibly partly because of HLA diversity across the patient population.

Interpreted using the paper, the time point label stands for: baseline before oral tofacitinib. Lesional scalp punch biopsies and peripheral blood were collected from alopecia areata patients. PBMCs were separated by density centrifugation and stained for CD3, CD4 and CD8, after which CD4+ and CD8+ T cells were sorted on a FACSAria. The V gene is TRBV10-3 and the J gene is TRBJ2-3, with the D segment possibly TRBD1 or TRBD2, each aligning over 5 bases. The clonotype comes from a human donor with alopecia areata. This specimen was CD4+ T cells sorted from blood, taken at week 0. The CDR3 protein is CAINSDGATDTQYF. The nucleotide sequence is TGTGCCATCAACTCGGACGGGGCAACAGATACGCAGTATTTT.